The rows below give T cell receptor beta chains drawn from one sample of a study of response to subunit inactivated influenza vaccine. A single record per CDR3 protein comes from TCRdb applying MiXCR to the RT-PCR reads. This table has about 310,000 distinct CDR3 sequences, about 20% appearing once. This material consisted of PBMCs from blood, taken approximately 20 months after vaccination. The receptors originated from a man aged 50-75 years who received an inactivated influenza vaccine. The CDR3 runs from the conserved cysteine through the conserved F or W. A D gene is named only where the DNA matches it firmly. Rows give clone size only sometimes, using once, few, many, or a class for an expanded clone.

clone_size j_call v_call cdr3_length d_call cdr3_nt cdr3_aa
few TRBJ1-6 TRBV6-5 16 . TGTGCCAGCAGTTACTCGCTGGGGGGTTCCGGCTCACCCCTCCACTTT CASSYSLGGSGSPLHF
. TRBJ2-1 TRBV7-9 16 TRBD1 TGTGCCAGCAGCTTAGCCCCGGGACAGGTCACCAATGAGCAGTTCTTC CASSLAPGQVTNEQFF
few TRBJ1-1 TRBV11-3 13 . TGTGCCAGCAGCTTAGACGCGTGGACTGAAGCTTTCTTT CASSLDAWTEAFF
few TRBJ1-5 TRBV5-1 15 . TGCGCCAGCAGCCATAGGGAATTAGGCAATCAGCCCCAGCATTTT CASSHRELGNQPQHF
. TRBJ2-1 TRBV20-1 13 TRBD2 TGCAGTGCTAGGCGGGGGGGGCGGAGTGAGCAGTTCTTC CSARRGGRSEQFF
. TRBJ1-1 TRBV10-3 14 . TGTGCCATCAGTGGGGGGAACATGAACACTGAAGCTTTCTTT CAISGGNMNTEAFF
once TRBJ2-1 TRBV7-3 17 TRBD2 TGTGCCAGCAGCTTAACGGGACTAGACCCCCCCTACAATGAGCAGTTCTTC CASSLTGLDPPYNEQFF
few TRBJ1-4 TRBV28 16 TRBD1 TGTGCCAGCAGTTTATCTTCCGGGACAGGGGGTGAAAAACTGTTTTTT CASSLSSGTGGEKLFF
. TRBJ1-1 TRBV4-1 15 . TGCGCCAGCAGCCAAAGCTTCGCGGTAAACACTGAAGCTTTCTTT CASSQSFAVNTEAFF
few TRBJ1-6 TRBV15 16 TRBD1 TGTGCCACCAGCAGGGATAGGACAGGGAGAAATTCACCCCTCCACTTT CATSRDRTGRNSPLHF
. TRBJ1-2 TRBV30 14 TRBD1 TGTGCCTGGAGCCCCGGACAGGTGTCCTATGGCTACACCTTC CAWSPGQVSYGYTF
. TRBJ2-3 TRBV5-1 15 TRBD2 TGCGCCAGCAGCTTGGAAGTGAGCGGGGCGGATACGCAGTATTTT CASSLEVSGADTQYF
. TRBJ2-3 TRBV6-2/TRBV6-3 15 TRBD2 TGTGCCAGCACCCAACTAGCGGGGAGCACAGATACGCAGTATTTT CASTQLAGSTDTQYF
few TRBJ1-2 TRBV12-3/TRBV12-4 13 . TGTGCCAGCAGCCCCTTACTAGGCTATGGCTACACCTTC CASSPLLGYGYTF
. TRBJ2-1 TRBV5-6 20 . TGTGCCAGCAGCTTGGTTATAGGGGACCACTACCACAGGGCAAGCAATGAGCAGTTCTTC CASSLVIGDHYHRASNEQFF
. TRBJ2-5 TRBV20-1 14 TRBD1 TGCAGTGCTAGTGTTTCAGGGGGCCAGGAGACCCAGTACTTC CSASVSGGQETQYF
few TRBJ2-6 TRBV20-1 17 TRBD2 TGCAGTGCTAGTTCTAGCGGGACCGCCTCTGGGGCCAACGTCCTGACTTTC CSASSSGTASGANVLTF
few TRBJ2-5 TRBV7-9 14 TRBD1 TGTGCCAGCAGACACGGGACAGGAAAAGAGACCCAGTACTTC CASRHGTGKETQYF
many TRBJ2-5 TRBV5-1 17 TRBD2 TGCGCCAGCAGCTCACCCACAGAAAAGCGGGGACGAGAGACCCAGTACTTC CASSSPTEKRGRETQYF
. TRBJ1-1 TRBV27 14 . TGTGCCAGCAGTTTGGACCCTGCGAACACTGAAGCTTTCTTT CASSLDPANTEAFF
. TRBJ2-2 TRBV7-9 11 . TGTGCCAGCAGCCCCCGTGTGGAGCTGTTTTTT CASSPRVELFF
many TRBJ1-5 TRBV28 15 . TGTGCCAGCAGTCGAAGGCGTCCGGTCAATCAGCCCCAGCATTTT CASSRRRPVNQPQHF
. TRBJ2-2 TRBV7-3 18 TRBD2 TGTGCCAGCAGCTTAACCCAGACGACTAGCGGGAGTACCGGGGAGCTGTTTTTT CASSLTQTTSGSTGELFF
. TRBJ1-1 TRBV30 13 . TGTGCCTGGGCGGACAGCCTTAACACTGAAGCTTTCTTT CAWADSLNTEAFF
. TRBJ2-2 TRBV7-2 15 TRBD2 TGTGCCAGCAGCTTATCTGGCGGGGGGGCCGGGGAGCTGTTTTTT CASSLSGGGAGELFF
. TRBJ1-2 TRBV19 16 TRBD1 TGTGCCAGTAGTATCGGGGACAGGGGGATGAACTATGGCTACACCTTC CASSIGDRGMNYGYTF
few TRBJ1-1 TRBV10-3 14 . TGTGCCATCAGCGCCGGGACTTCTTTCACTGAAGCTTTCTTT CAISAGTSFTEAFF
few TRBJ2-1 TRBV28 13 . TGTGCCAGCAACGGGAACTCCTACAATGAGCAGTTCTTC CASNGNSYNEQFF
. TRBJ1-6 TRBV5-1 22 TRBD1 TGCGCCAGCCCACTGGGGACAGACCTACCCTCTAGCGATCCGGGTTCGAATTCACCCCTCCACTTT CASPLGTDLPSSDPGSNSPLHF
many TRBJ1-2 TRBV7-2 13 . TGTGCCAGCAGCGTCGATACAGACTATGGCTACACCTTC CASSVDTDYGYTF
many TRBJ1-3 TRBV10-3 16 . TGTGCCATCAGTGATTTCGGACAGCTCCCGGGAAACACCATATATTTT CAISDFGQLPGNTIYF
many TRBJ1-2 TRBV25-1 13 . TGTGCCAGCAGTGATCGGGGCTACTATGGCTACACCTTC CASSDRGYYGYTF
few TRBJ1-5 TRBV19 14 TRBD1 TGTGCCAGTAAGTGGACAGGCACGGGGCAGCCCCAGCATTTT CASKWTGTGQPQHF
few TRBJ2-7 TRBV7-2 15 TRBD1 TGTGCCAGCAGCCTCGGACCGGGACAGACCTACGAGCAGTACTTC CASSLGPGQTYEQYF
few TRBJ1-5 TRBV12-3/TRBV12-4 15 . TGTGCCAGCAGTTTGGGTGTGGGTAGCAATCAGCCCCAGCATTTT CASSLGVGSNQPQHF
. TRBJ1-5 TRBV20-1 14 . TGCAGTGCCAGGGACATTAATAGCAATCAGCCCCAGCATTTT CSARDINSNQPQHF
. TRBJ2-3 TRBV20-1 15 . TGCAGTGCCGGCCGGGACCAATACAGCACAGATACGCAGTATTTT CSAGRDQYSTDTQYF
. TRBJ1-5 TRBV20-1 13 TRBD1 TGCAGTGCCCGTGGACAGGCCGATCAGCCCCAGCATTTT CSARGQADQPQHF
few TRBJ1-2 TRBV3-1 14 TRBD1 TGTGCCAGCAGCCAACCCCCACAGGGGGAGGGCTACACCTTC CASSQPPQGEGYTF
few TRBJ1-3 TRBV4-2 12 . TGTGCCAGCACCAGCAGGGACGACACCATATATTTT CASTSRDDTIYF
many TRBJ1-3 TRBV5-1 15 . TGCGCCAGCAGCTTGGGGCAGGCAACTGGAAACACCATATATTTT CASSLGQATGNTIYF